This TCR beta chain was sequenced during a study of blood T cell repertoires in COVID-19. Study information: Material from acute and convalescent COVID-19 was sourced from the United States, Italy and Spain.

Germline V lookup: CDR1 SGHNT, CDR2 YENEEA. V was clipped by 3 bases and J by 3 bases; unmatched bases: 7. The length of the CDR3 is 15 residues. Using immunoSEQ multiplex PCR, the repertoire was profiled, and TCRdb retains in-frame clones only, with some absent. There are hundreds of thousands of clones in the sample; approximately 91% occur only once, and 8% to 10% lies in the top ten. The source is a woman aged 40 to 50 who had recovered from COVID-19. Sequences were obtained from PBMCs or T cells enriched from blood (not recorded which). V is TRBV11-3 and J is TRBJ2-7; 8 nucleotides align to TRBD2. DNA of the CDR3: TGTGCCAGCAGCTTGGTCGCGGGAGGAAACTACGAGCAGTACTTC. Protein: CASSLVAGGNYEQYF.